These 8 T cell receptor beta chains originate from one sample sequenced in a study of T cell repertoires in cytomegalovirus infection. Via MiXCR, TCRdb re-called the reads, giving one row per CDR3 protein. The data contain around 350,000 distinct CDR3 sequences, approximately 18% of them singletons. Sequencing was carried out using PBMCs. These receptor sequences come from a human donor in good health (CMV status not recorded). Some clones in this sample may be carry-over from other donors' samples.

This clonotype was detected only a few times. The genes are TRBV11-2 and TRBJ2-2; possible D gene TRBD1, 6 bases. The CDR3 consists of 19 residues. Per germline, CDR1 SGHAT and CDR2 FQNNGV. The V and J ends lost 5 bases and 4 bases respectively, with 26 bases between them. CDR3 sequence: CASSHHGGGAGEFTGELFF. CDR3 in DNA: TGTGCCAGCAGCCACCACGGCGGAGGTGCAGGGGAGTTCACCGGGGAGCTGTTTTTT.

This clonotype was observed many times. The chain combines TRBV7-2 with TRBJ2-5, with D perhaps matching TRBD2 (5 bases). The CDR3 contains 13 residues. Per germline, CDR1 SGHTA and CDR2 FQGNSA. V lost 5 bases and J 5 bases, leaving 12 bases between the germline ends. The CDR3 reads CASSRTRRETQYF. DNA of the CDR3: TGTGCCAGCAGCCGCACTAGGAGGGAGACCCAGTACTTC.

At least ten counts were recorded for this clonotype. The chain is built from TRBV10-3 and TRBJ2-5, with 10 nucleotides matching TRBD1. The CDR3 covers 14 residues. Trimming took 9 bases from V and 3 from J; bases not matched to a gene: 7. The germline V gene has CDR1 ENHRY and CDR2 SYGVKD. The CDR3 bases are TGTGCCATTGGACCCGGGACAGGGGAAGAGACCCAGTACTTC. Protein: CAIGPGTGEETQYF.

This clonotype was seen at least ten times. The rearrangement links TRBV18 to TRBJ2-4; 7 nucleotides match TRBD1. Per germline, CDR1 KGHSH and CDR2 LQKENI. After removal of 2 bases from V and 4 bases from J, the junction contained 2 bases not matched to a gene. The length of the CDR3 is 14 residues. The DNA for the CDR3 is TGTGCCAGCTCACCAGGACAGGATAAAAACATTCAGTACTTC. Its translation: CASSPGQDKNIQYF.

The sample holds many counts of this clonotype. This rearrangement joins TRBV5-1 to TRBJ2-1; 8 bases are a match to TRBD2. Germline V CDR1 and CDR2: SGHRS, YFSETQ. This CDR3 contains 12 residues. The junction had 9 bases not matched to a gene; V was cut back by 4 bases and J by 15 bases. The CDR3 protein is CASSATSAVPFF. The CDR3, as DNA: TGCGCCAGCAGCGCGACTAGCGCGGTCCCGTTCTTC.

This clonotype was seen many times. This chain uses TRBV12-3 or TRBV12-4 with TRBJ2-1; 9 bases match TRBD2. This CDR3 has 15 residues. Unmatched junction bases numbered 9, after V lost 5 bases and J lost 7 bases. CDR3 nucleotide sequence: TGTGCCAGCAGTCCAGGTAGCGGGAGATCTAATGAGCAGTTCTTC. Encoded protein: CASSPGSGRSNEQFF.

This clonotype occurred a few times. The rearrangement uses TRBV2 and TRBJ1-2; D remains unclear. The V gene lost 3 bases and the J gene lost 4 bases, with 6 bases spanning the gap. This CDR3 is built from 12 residues. Germline values: CDR1 SNHLY, CDR2 FYNNEI. CDR3: CASSDQSYGYTF. CDR3 nucleotide sequence: TGTGCCAGCAGTGATCAGTCCTATGGCTACACCTTC.

This rearrangement joins TRBV28 to TRBJ1-6; D is unresolved. Germline lookup yields CDR1 MDHEN and CDR2 SYDVKM. Trimming shortened V by 1 base and J by 6 bases, and 7 bases separated the two germline ends. The CDR3 consists of 14 residues. CDR3 sequence reads: CASSLYGFNSPLHF. CDR3 bases: TGTGCCAGCAGTTTATATGGTTTTAATTCACCCCTCCACTTT.